This is a list of T cell receptor beta chains from one sample in a study of blood T cell repertoires in COVID-19. Profiling relied on immunoSEQ multiplex PCR, and the TCRdb table lists in-frame clones only, not all of them. Of 350,000 to 450,000 clones in the sample, under 90% were seen once. The sample taken for sequencing was PBMCs or T cells enriched from blood (not recorded which). The receptors were gathered from a woman aged 30 to 39 who had recovered from COVID-19. Both conserved end residues are part of each CDR3. D genes are given only for firm matches. Clone size is not always given. Where it is, it says once, few, many or a class for expanded clones.

>TRBV19|NA|NA|TRBJ2-5
TGTGCCAGTAGTAGATCCCGGGGTGGAGCCCAAGAGACCCAGTACTTC
CASSRSRGGAQETQYF
>TRBV19|NA|NA|TRBJ2-6
TGTGCCACCACTTGGGCGACAACCTCTGGGGCCAACGTCCTGACTTTC
CATTWATTSGANVLTF
>TRBV6-1|TRBD1|NA|TRBJ1-2
TGTGCCAGCAGTGATAGGGGGACAGGGGTGAACTATGGCTACACCTTC
CASSDRGTGVNYGYTF
>TRBV27|TRBD2|NA|TRBJ2-5
TGTGCCAGCAGTTTTAGCGGGAGTAGAGAGACCCAGTACTTC
CASSFSGSRETQYF
>TRBV5-8|NA|NA|TRBJ1-4
TGTGCCAGCAGGGACTTTTTAAAACTGTTTTTT
CASRDFLKLFF
>TRBV11-3|NA|NA|TRBJ2-1
TGTGCCAGCAGCGATCGGAGGGGGCTAGCATCCTACAATGAGCAGTTCTTC
CASSDRRGLASYNEQFF
>TRBV6-2/TRBV6-3|TRBD1|NA|TRBJ2-6
TGTGCCAGCAGTCCCATCGAACAGGGGGCGCTTGGGGCCAACGTCCTGACTTTC
CASSPIEQGALGANVLTF
>TRBV18|TRBD2|NA|TRBJ2-1
TGTGCCAGCTCACCACCAGCGGGATCGAACTACAATGAGCAGTTCTTC
CASSPPAGSNYNEQFF
>TRBV3-1/TRBV3-2|TRBD2|NA|TRBJ2-1
TGTGCCAGCAGCCAAGTCTTCGGGAGGCGCAATGAGCAGTTCTTC
CASSQVFGRRNEQFF
>TRBV12-3/TRBV12-4|NA|once|TRBJ2-1
TGTGCCAGCATTTCCACGGGGGATGAGCAGTTCTTC
CASISTGDEQFF
>TRBV2|NA|NA|TRBJ2-1
TGTGCCAGCAGAGACTCGAGAAGCTCCTACAATGAGCAGTTCTTC
CASRDSRSSYNEQFF
>TRBV24-1|NA|NA|TRBJ1-2
TGTGCCACCAGTGATTCCAGGGGCCTCTACACCTTC
CATSDSRGLYTF
>TRBV7-9|NA|NA|TRBJ2-4
TGTGCCAGCAGCCAAGGTAACGCGCGGTCGGACATTCAGTACTTC
CASSQGNARSDIQYF
>TRBV29-1|TRBD1|NA|TRBJ1-5
TGCAGCGTGCGACAGGGGAATCAGCCCCAGCATTTT
CSVRQGNQPQHF
>TRBV7-2|TRBD2|NA|TRBJ2-7
TGTGCCAGCAGCTTAGCCTTAGGGGCTGTCCGGCGGGAGGATTACGAGCAGTACTTC
CASSLALGAVRREDYEQYF
>TRBV7-9|TRBD1|NA|TRBJ1-2
TGTGCCAGCAGCGCGGGACAGGTGGGTGGCTACACCTTC
CASSAGQVGGYTF
>TRBV27|TRBD1|NA|TRBJ1-1
TGTGCCAGCAGTCCGGACAGGGGGCGGGGGAGCACTGAAGCTTTCTTT
CASSPDRGRGSTEAFF
>TRBV27|TRBD2|NA|TRBJ2-5
TGTGCCAGCGGGAGGCGGGAGGGAGAGACCCAGTACTTC
CASGRREGETQYF
>TRBV9|NA|NA|TRBJ2-5
TGTGCCAGCAGCGTAGACGGAGAAGAGACCCAGTACTTC
CASSVDGEETQYF
>TRBV11-2|TRBD1|NA|TRBJ1-4
TGTGCCAGCAGCTTGATCCCAGGGGGAAGTGAAAAACTGTTTTTT
CASSLIPGGSEKLFF
>TRBV5-1|NA|NA|TRBJ1-1
TGCGCCAGCAGCTTGGGTCATTTGGTCGGGACACAAGACAAGGAAGCTTTCTTT
CASSLGHLVGTQDKEAFF
>TRBV10-3|NA|NA|TRBJ1-4
TGTGCCATCAGTGAAGAGGGGGAGGGAAATGAAAAACTGTTTTTT
CAISEEGEGNEKLFF
>TRBV19|NA|NA|TRBJ2-1
TGTGCCAGTAGTTTCACAGGGTCCAATGAGCAGTTCTTC
CASSFTGSNEQFF
>TRBV3-1/TRBV3-2|TRBD2|NA|TRBJ2-4
TGTGCCAGCAGCCAACGGACTAGCGTAATAATAGCCAAAAACATTCAGTACTTC
CASSQRTSVIIAKNIQYF
>TRBV27|NA|NA|TRBJ2-7
TGTGCCAGCAGCTACAGTGGCGAGCAGTACTTC
CASSYSGEQYF
>TRBV28|TRBD2|NA|TRBJ2-2
TGTGCCACCGGGACTAGCGGATACACCGGGGAGCTGTTTTTT
CATGTSGYTGELFF